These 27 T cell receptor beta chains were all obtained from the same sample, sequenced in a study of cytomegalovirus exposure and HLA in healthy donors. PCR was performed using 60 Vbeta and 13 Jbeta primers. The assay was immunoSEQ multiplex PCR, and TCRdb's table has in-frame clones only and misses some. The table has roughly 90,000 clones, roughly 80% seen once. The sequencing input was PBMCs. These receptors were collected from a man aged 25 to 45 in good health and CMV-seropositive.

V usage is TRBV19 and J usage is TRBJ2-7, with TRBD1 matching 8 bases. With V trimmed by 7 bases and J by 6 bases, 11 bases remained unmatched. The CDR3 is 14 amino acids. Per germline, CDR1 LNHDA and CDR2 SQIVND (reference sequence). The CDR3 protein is CASKGNGQGGEQYF. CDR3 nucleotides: TGTGCCAGTAAGGGTAACGGACAGGGCGGCGAGCAGTACTTC.

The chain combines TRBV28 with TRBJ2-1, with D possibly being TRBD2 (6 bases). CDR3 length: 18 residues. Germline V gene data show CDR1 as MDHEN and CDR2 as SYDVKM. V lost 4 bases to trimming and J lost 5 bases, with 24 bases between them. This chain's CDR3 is CASSYPPLSGSVDNEQFF. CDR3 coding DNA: TGTGCCAGCAGTTACCCACCCCTATCCGGGAGCGTCGACAATGAGCAGTTCTTC.

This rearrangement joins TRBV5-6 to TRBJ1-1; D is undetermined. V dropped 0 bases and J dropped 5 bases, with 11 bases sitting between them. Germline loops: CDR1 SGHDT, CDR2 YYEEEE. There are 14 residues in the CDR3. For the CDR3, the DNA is TGTGCCAGCAGCTTGGGGCATAGGAGGACTGAAGCTTTCTTT. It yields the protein CASSLGHRRTEAFF.

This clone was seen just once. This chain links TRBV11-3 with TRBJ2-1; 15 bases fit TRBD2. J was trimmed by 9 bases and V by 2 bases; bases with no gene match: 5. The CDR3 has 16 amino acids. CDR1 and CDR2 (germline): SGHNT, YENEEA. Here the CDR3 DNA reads TGTGCCAGCAGCTTAAGTGGGACTAGCGGGAGGCCTGAGCAGTTCTTC. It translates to CASSLSGTSGRPEQFF.

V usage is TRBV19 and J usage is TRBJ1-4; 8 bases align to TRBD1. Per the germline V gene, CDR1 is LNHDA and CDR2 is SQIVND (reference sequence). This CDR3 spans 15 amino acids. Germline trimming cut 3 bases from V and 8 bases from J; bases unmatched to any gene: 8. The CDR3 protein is CASSILTGEREKLFF. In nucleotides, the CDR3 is TGTGCCAGTAGTATCTTGACAGGGGAACGGGAAAAACTGTTTTTT.

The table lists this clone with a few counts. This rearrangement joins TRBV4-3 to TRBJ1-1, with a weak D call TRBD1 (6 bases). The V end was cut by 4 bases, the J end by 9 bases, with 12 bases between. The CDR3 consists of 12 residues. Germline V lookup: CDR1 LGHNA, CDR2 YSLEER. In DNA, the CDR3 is TGCGCCAGCAGCCGCGTTCAGGGGCAAGCTTTCTTT. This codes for CASSRVQGQAFF.

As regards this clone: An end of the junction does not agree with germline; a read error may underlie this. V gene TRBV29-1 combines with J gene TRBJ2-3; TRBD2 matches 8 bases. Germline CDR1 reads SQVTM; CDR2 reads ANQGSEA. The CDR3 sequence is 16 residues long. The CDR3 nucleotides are TGCAGCGTTGGAAAAGTTACTAGCGGCACCACAGATATGCAGTATTTT. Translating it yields CSVGKVTSGTTDMQYF.

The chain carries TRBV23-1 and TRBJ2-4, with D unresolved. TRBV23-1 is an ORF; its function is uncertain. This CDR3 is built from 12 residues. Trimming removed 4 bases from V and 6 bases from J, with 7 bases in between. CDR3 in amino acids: CASSLFGNIQYF. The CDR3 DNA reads TGCGCCAGCAGTCTCTTCGGAAACATTCAGTACTTC.

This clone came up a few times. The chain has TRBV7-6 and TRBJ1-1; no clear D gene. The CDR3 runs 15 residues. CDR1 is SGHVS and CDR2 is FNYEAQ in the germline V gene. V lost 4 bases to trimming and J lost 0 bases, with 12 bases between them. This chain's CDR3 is CASSSDLRVNTEAFF. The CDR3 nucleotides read TGTGCCAGCAGCTCGGACCTGAGGGTGAACACTGAAGCTTTCTTT.

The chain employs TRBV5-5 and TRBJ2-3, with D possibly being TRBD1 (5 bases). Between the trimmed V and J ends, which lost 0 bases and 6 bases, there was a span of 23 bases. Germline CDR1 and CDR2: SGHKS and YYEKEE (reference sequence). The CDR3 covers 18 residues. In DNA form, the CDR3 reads TGTGCCAGCAGCTTGGAACTACGTTGGGTACAGGCTGGGGATACGCAGTATTTT. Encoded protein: CASSLELRWVQAGDTQYF. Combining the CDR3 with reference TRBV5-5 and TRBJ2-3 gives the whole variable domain DAGVTQSPTHLIKTRGQQVTLRCSPISGHKSVSWYQQVLGQGPQFIFQYYEKEERGRGNFPDRFSARQFPNYSSELNVNALLLGDSALYLCASSLELRWVQAGDTQYFGPGTRLTVL.

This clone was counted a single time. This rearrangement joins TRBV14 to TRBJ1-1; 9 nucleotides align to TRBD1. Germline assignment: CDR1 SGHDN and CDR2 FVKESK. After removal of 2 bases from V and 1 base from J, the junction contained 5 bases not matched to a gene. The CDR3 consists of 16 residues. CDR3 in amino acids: CASSQRQGVTNTEAFF. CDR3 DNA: TGTGCCAGCAGCCAACGACAGGGGGTCACGAACACTGAAGCTTTCTTT.

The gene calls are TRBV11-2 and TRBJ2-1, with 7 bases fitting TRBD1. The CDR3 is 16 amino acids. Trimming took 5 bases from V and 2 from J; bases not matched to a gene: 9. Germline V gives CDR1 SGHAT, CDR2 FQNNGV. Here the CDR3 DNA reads TGTGCCAGCAGCCTAACCCAGGGGGTGCCCTACAATGAGCAGTTCTTC. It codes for CASSLTQGVPYNEQFF.

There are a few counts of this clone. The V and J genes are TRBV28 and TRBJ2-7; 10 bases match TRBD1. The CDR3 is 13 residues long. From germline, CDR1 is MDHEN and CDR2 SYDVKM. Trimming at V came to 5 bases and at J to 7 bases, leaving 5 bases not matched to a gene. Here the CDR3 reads CASSRDRGGEQYF. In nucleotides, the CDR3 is TGTGCCAGCAGTCGGGACAGGGGAGGTGAGCAGTACTTC.

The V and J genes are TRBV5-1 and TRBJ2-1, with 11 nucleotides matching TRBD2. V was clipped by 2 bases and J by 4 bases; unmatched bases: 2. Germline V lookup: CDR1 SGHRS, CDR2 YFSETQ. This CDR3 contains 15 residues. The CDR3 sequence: CASSFGTSGYNEQFF. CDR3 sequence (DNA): TGCGCCAGCAGCTTCGGGACTAGCGGTTACAATGAGCAGTTCTTC. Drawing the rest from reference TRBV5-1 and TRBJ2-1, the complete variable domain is KAGVTQTPRYLIKTRGQQVTLSCSPISGHRSVSWYQQTPGQGLQFLFEYFSETQRNKGNFPGRFSGRQFSNSRSEMNVSTLELGDSALYLCASSFGTSGYNEQFFGPGTRLTVL.

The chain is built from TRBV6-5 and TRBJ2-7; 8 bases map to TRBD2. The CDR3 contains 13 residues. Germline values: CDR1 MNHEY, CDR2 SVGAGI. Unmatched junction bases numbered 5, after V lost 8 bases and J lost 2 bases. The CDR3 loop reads CASGGTSPYEQYF. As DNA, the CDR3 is TGTGCCAGCGGGGGGACTAGTCCCTACGAGCAGTACTTC.

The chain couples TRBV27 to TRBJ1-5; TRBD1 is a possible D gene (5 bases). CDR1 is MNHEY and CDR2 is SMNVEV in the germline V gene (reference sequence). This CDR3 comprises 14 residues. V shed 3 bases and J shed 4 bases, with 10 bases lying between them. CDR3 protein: CASSLGQGNQPQHF. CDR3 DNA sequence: TGTGCCAGCAGTTTGGGCCAGGGAAATCAGCCCCAGCATTTT.

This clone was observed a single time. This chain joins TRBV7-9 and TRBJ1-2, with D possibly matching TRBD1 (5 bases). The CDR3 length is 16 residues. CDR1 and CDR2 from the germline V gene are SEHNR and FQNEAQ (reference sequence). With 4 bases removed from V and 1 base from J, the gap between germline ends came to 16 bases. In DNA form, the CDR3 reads TGTGCCAGCAGCTGGGAGGGACCTCCGTTTAACTATGGCTACACCTTC. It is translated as CASSWEGPPFNYGYTF.

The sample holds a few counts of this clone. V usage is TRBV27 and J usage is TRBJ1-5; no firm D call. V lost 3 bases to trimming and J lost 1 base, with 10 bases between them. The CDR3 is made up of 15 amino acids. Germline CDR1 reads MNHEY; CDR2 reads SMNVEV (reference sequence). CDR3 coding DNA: TGTGCCAGCAGTTTTCTCTTCCCGAGCAATCAGCCCCAGCATTTT. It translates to CASSFLFPSNQPQHF.

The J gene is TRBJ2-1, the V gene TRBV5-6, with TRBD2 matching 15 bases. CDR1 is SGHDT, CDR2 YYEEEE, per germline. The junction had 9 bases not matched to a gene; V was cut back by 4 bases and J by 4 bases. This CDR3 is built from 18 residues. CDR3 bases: TGTGCCAGCAGCCCGGGACTAGCGGGAGGAGGGCCTTACAATGAGCAGTTCTTC. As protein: CASSPGLAGGGPYNEQFF.

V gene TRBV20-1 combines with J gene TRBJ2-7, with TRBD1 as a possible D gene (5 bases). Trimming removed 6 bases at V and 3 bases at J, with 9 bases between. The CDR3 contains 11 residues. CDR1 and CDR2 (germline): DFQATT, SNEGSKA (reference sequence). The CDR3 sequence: CSALDIYEQYF. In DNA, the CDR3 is TGCAGTGCCTTGGACATCTACGAGCAGTACTTC.

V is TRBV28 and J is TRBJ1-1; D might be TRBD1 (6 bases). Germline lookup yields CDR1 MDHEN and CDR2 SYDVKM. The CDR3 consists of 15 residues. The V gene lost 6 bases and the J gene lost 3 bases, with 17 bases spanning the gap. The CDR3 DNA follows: TGTGCCAGCAGAGAAAACAGGGTCGGGGACACTGAAGCTTTCTTT. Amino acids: CASRENRVGDTEAFF.

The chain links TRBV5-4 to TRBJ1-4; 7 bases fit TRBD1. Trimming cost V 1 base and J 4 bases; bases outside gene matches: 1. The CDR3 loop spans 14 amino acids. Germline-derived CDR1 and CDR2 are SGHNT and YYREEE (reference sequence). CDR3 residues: CASSLNRGNEKLFF. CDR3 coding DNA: TGTGCCAGCAGCTTGAACAGGGGTAATGAAAAACTGTTTTTT.

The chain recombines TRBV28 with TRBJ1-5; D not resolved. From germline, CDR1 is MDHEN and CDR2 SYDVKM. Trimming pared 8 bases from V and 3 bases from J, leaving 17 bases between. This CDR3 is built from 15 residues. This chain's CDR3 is CASALGGRPNQPQHF. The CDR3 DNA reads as TGTGCCAGCGCCTTAGGAGGTCGCCCCAATCAGCCCCAGCATTTT.

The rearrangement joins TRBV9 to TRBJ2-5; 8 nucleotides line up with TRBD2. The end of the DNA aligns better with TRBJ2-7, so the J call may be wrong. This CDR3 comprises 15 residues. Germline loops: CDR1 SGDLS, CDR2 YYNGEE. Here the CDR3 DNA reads TGTGCCAGCAGCGTTGCCGGGACTAGTCCCTACGAGCAGTACTTC. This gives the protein CASSVAGTSPYEQYF.

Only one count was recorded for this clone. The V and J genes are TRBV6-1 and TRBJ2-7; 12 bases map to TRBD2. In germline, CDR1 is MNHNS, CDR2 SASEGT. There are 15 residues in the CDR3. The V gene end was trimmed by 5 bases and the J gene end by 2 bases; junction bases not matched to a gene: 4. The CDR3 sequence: CASSQLAGGTYEQYF. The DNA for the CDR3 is TGTGCCAGCAGTCAACTAGCGGGAGGAACCTACGAGCAGTACTTC.

The CDR3 DNA is TGTGCCAGTAGTCCGCTACAGAGCTCTGGAAACACCATATATTTT. Translated, it gives CASSPLQSSGNTIYF. The chain couples TRBV19 to TRBJ1-3; no reliable D call. Per the germline V gene, CDR1 is LNHDA and CDR2 is SQIVND (reference sequence). The CDR3 runs to 15 residues. Trimming left V 5 bases short and J 0 bases short, with 11 bases between.

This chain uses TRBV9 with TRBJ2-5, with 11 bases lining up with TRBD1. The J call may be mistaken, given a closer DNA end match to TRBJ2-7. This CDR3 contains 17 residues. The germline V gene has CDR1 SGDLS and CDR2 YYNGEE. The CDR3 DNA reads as TGTGCCAGCAGCACATCCCTCCCCGGGACAGGGGGCTACGAGCAGTACTTC. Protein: CASSTSLPGTGGYEQYF.